This TCR beta chain came from a study of T-cell memory formation after mild COVID-19. MiXCR, run by TCRdb on the 5' RACE reads, gives a single entry per CDR3 protein. The data contain about 350,000 distinct CDR3 sequences, roughly an eighth of them singletons. Per the germline V gene, CDR1 is MGHRA and CDR2 is YSYEKL. This CDR3 is 15 amino acids long. J was trimmed by 6 bases and V by 0 bases; bases with no gene match: 1. This sequence joins TRBV4-1 and TRBJ1-5, with 11 nucleotides matching TRBD1. The receptor comes from a man between 18 and 35 years old who had mild COVID-19 (a few samples of this study predate the infection). Cell type and time point are not known. The sequenced sample consisted of PBMCs or a T cell subset sorted from them (not recorded which). The CDR3 nucleotides are TGCGCCAGCAGCCAAGAGGACAGGGGGCCTCAGCCCCAGCATTTT. Its translation is CASSQEDRGPQPQHF.